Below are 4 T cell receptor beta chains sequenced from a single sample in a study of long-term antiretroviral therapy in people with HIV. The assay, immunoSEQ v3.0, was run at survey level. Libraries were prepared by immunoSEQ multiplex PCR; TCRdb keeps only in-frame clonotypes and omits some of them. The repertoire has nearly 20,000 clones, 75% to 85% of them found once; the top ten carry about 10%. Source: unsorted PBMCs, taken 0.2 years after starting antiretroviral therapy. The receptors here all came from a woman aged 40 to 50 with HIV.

The CDR3 reads CSVVGQYNTEAFF. The CDR3 DNA sequence: TGCAGCGTAGTGGGACAGTATAACACTGAAGCTTTCTTT. The V call is TRBV29-1, the J call TRBJ1-1, with 7 bases lining up with TRBD1. Germline V gene data show CDR1 as SQVTM and CDR2 as ANQGSEA. This CDR3 is 13 amino acids long. V shed 6 bases, J shed 2 bases, and the junction held 6 bases outside the gene matches.

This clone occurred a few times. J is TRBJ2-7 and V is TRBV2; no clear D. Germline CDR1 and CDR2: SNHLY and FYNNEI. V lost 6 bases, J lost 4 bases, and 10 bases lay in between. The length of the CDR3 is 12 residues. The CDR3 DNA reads TGTGCCAGCAGGTCTCCTGAGTACGAGCAGTACTTC. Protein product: CASRSPEYEQYF.

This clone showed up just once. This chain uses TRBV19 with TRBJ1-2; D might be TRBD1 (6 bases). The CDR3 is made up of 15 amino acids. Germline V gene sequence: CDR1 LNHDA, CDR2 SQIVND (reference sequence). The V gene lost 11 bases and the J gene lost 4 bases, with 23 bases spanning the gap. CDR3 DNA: TGTGCCTCCCAAGGATCTGGACAGTCTCTCTATGGCTACACCTTC. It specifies CASQGSGQSLYGYTF.

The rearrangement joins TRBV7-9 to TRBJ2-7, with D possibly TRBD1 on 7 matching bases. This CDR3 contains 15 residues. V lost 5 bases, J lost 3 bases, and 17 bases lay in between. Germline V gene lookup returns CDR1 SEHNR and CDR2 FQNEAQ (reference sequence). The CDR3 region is CASSEDREDRYEQYF. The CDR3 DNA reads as TGTGCCAGCAGCGAAGACAGGGAGGATCGCTACGAGCAGTACTTC.